These T cell receptor beta chains were read from a single sample in a study of control samples from healthy donors and cancer patients. TCRdb's copy holds only in-frame clones and misses some; the assay was immunoSEQ multiplex PCR. The table has approximately 20,000 clones, 80% to 90% seen once; the top ten hold roughly 29%. Source material: PBMCs. The receptors derive from a woman aged 70 to 79 with lung cancer. Each CDR3 is given with its conserved first and last residue. The order of the fields is V gene, clone size, J gene, D gene, CDR3 protein, CDR3 DNA. A D gene is named only where the DNA matches it firmly. The listing skips clone size in some rows; elsewhere it reads once, few, many or a size class.

V gene: TRBV19
clone size: -
J gene: TRBJ2-5
D gene: TRBD2
CDR3 protein: CASSIGLAETQYF
CDR3 DNA: TGTGCCAGTAGTATAGGACTAGCGGAGACCCAGTACTTC

V gene: TRBV18
clone size: -
J gene: TRBJ1-3
D gene: TRBD1
CDR3 protein: CASSSGGGNTIYF
CDR3 DNA: TGTGCCAGCTCATCAGGGGGAGGAAACACCATATATTTT

V gene: TRBV7-2
clone size: -
J gene: TRBJ2-2
D gene: -
CDR3 protein: CASSFSRFTGELFF
CDR3 DNA: TGTGCCAGCAGCTTTTCTAGATTCACCGGGGAGCTGTTTTTT

V gene: TRBV24-1
clone size: -
J gene: TRBJ2-3
D gene: TRBD1
CDR3 protein: CATETGGTDTQYF
CDR3 DNA: TGTGCCACCGAGACAGGGGGAACAGATACGCAGTATTTT

V gene: TRBV4-3
clone size: -
J gene: TRBJ2-4
D gene: -
CDR3 protein: CASSQERRGGNIQYF
CDR3 DNA: TGCGCCAGCAGCCAAGAACGGAGAGGAGGGAACATTCAGTACTTC

V gene: TRBV10-1
clone size: once
J gene: TRBJ1-1
D gene: TRBD1
CDR3 protein: CASSEGGYRGGYTEAFF
CDR3 DNA: TGCGCCAGCAGTGAGGGGGGATACAGGGGAGGGTACACTGAAGCTTTCTTT

V gene: TRBV5-1
clone size: -
J gene: TRBJ2-5
D gene: -
CDR3 protein: CASAMYQETQYF
CDR3 DNA: TGCGCCAGCGCCATGTACCAAGAGACCCAGTACTTC

V gene: TRBV6-1
clone size: -
J gene: TRBJ1-1
D gene: -
CDR3 protein: CASNEYGFYTEAFF
CDR3 DNA: TGTGCCAGCAATGAATACGGGTTTTATACTGAAGCTTTCTTT

V gene: TRBV5-4
clone size: -
J gene: TRBJ2-5
D gene: -
CDR3 protein: CASSSPKGGNQETQYF
CDR3 DNA: TGTGCCAGCTCCTCCCCAAAGGGGGGGAACCAAGAGACCCAGTACTTC

V gene: TRBV9
clone size: few
J gene: TRBJ1-4
D gene: -
CDR3 protein: CASSVSGFQEKLFF
CDR3 DNA: TGTGCCAGCAGCGTATCAGGGTTTCAAGAAAAACTGTTTTTT

V gene: TRBV19
clone size: -
J gene: TRBJ2-6
D gene: -
CDR3 protein: CASSIGFSGANVLTF
CDR3 DNA: TGTGCCAGTAGTATAGGGTTCTCTGGGGCCAACGTCCTGACTTTC

V gene: TRBV3-1/TRBV3-2
clone size: few
J gene: TRBJ1-3
D gene: -
CDR3 protein: CASSQGTRSGNTIYF
CDR3 DNA: TGTGCCAGCAGCCAGGGGACGAGATCTGGAAACACCATATATTTT

V gene: TRBV3-1/TRBV3-2
clone size: -
J gene: TRBJ2-7
D gene: TRBD2
CDR3 protein: CASSQGGGSYEQYF
CDR3 DNA: TGTGCCAGCAGCCAAGGGGGAGGGAGCTACGAGCAGTACTTC

V gene: TRBV15
clone size: -
J gene: TRBJ1-4
D gene: -
CDR3 protein: CAPSRLARVDAKLFF
CDR3 DNA: TGCGCCCCCAGCCGACTCGCCAGGGTTGATGCAAAACTGTTTTTT

V gene: TRBV2
clone size: once
J gene: TRBJ1-1
D gene: -
CDR3 protein: CASSVRDGNTEAFF
CDR3 DNA: TGTGCCAGCAGTGTTCGGGACGGTAACACTGAAGCTTTCTTT

V gene: TRBV6-6
clone size: -
J gene: TRBJ1-1
D gene: TRBD1
CDR3 protein: CASTSGGLNTEAFF
CDR3 DNA: TGTGCCAGCACCTCAGGGGGCCTGAACACTGAAGCTTTCTTT

V gene: TRBV18
clone size: -
J gene: TRBJ2-7
D gene: TRBD1
CDR3 protein: CASSEDRRASYEQYF
CDR3 DNA: TGTGCCAGCTCAGAGGACAGGAGAGCATCCTACGAGCAGTACTTC

V gene: TRBV10-2
clone size: -
J gene: TRBJ2-5
D gene: -
CDR3 protein: CASSLTQSEETQYF
CDR3 DNA: TGCGCCAGCAGTTTGACACAGTCGGAGGAGACCCAGTACTTC

V gene: TRBV10-3
clone size: few
J gene: TRBJ2-5
D gene: -
CDR3 protein: CAISVVVGPQGHQETQYF
CDR3 DNA: TGTGCCATCAGTGTAGTCGTCGGCCCTCAGGGTCACCAGGAGACCCAGTACTTC

V gene: TRBV6-6
clone size: -
J gene: TRBJ2-3
D gene: TRBD2
CDR3 protein: CASSPLERGGRADTQYF
CDR3 DNA: TGTGCCAGCAGTCCCCTCGAAAGGGGCGGGAGGGCAGATACGCAGTATTTT

V gene: TRBV28
clone size: once
J gene: TRBJ2-7
D gene: -
CDR3 protein: CASSLWASVDEQYF
CDR3 DNA: TGTGCCAGCAGTTTATGGGCTAGCGTGGACGAGCAGTACTTC

V gene: TRBV7-8
clone size: -
J gene: TRBJ2-3
D gene: TRBD1
CDR3 protein: CASSLEGAQTDTQYF
CDR3 DNA: TGTGCCAGCAGCTTAGAGGGGGCGCAAACAGATACGCAGTATTTT

V gene: TRBV6-6
clone size: -
J gene: TRBJ1-3
D gene: -
CDR3 protein: CASRRDGAGGNTIYF
CDR3 DNA: TGTGCCAGCAGAAGGGATGGCGCAGGAGGAAACACCATATATTTT

V gene: TRBV24-1
clone size: -
J gene: TRBJ1-2
D gene: -
CDR3 protein: CATSDEGTELFDGYTF
CDR3 DNA: TGTGCCACCAGTGATGAGGGGACCGAGCTTTTCGATGGCTACACCTTC

V gene: TRBV28
clone size: -
J gene: TRBJ2-1
D gene: TRBD2
CDR3 protein: CASSLAGEGYNEQFF
CDR3 DNA: TGTGCCAGCAGTTTAGCGGGAGAGGGGTACAATGAGCAGTTCTTC

V gene: TRBV12-3/TRBV12-4
clone size: -
J gene: TRBJ2-1
D gene: -
CDR3 protein: CASRPTGLNEQFF
CDR3 DNA: TGTGCCAGTCGTCCAACAGGGTTAAATGAGCAGTTCTTC

V gene: TRBV2
clone size: -
J gene: TRBJ2-1
D gene: TRBD2
CDR3 protein: CASSGREGGVGEQFF
CDR3 DNA: TGTGCCAGCAGTGGCCGGGAGGGGGGGGTCGGTGAGCAGTTCTTC

V gene: TRBV20-1
clone size: -
J gene: TRBJ1-2
D gene: -
CDR3 protein: CSASKQGRLDYGYTF
CDR3 DNA: TGCAGTGCTAGTAAGCAGGGTAGATTAGACTATGGCTACACCTTC

V gene: TRBV6-2/TRBV6-3
clone size: -
J gene: TRBJ2-7
D gene: -
CDR3 protein: CASSYSRGSRSYEQYF
CDR3 DNA: TGTGCCAGCAGTTACTCTAGGGGCTCCCGTTCTTACGAGCAGTACTTC

V gene: TRBV4-3
clone size: -
J gene: TRBJ2-3
D gene: TRBD2
CDR3 protein: CASSEAGEWDTQYF
CDR3 DNA: TGCGCCAGCTCTGAGGCGGGAGAATGGGATACGCAGTATTTT

V gene: TRBV19
clone size: -
J gene: TRBJ2-1
D gene: TRBD2
CDR3 protein: CASRGLAGAYNEQFF
CDR3 DNA: TGTGCCTCAAGGGGGCTAGCGGGAGCGTACAATGAGCAGTTCTTC

V gene: TRBV29-1
clone size: -
J gene: TRBJ1-2
D gene: -
CDR3 protein: CSVVKTEVIDGYTF
CDR3 DNA: TGCAGCGTTGTCAAGACCGAGGTTATAGATGGCTACACCTTC

V gene: TRBV7-2
clone size: -
J gene: TRBJ2-7
D gene: -
CDR3 protein: CASSLVDLTREQYF
CDR3 DNA: TGTGCCAGCAGCTTAGTGGACCTAACGAGGGAGCAGTACTTC

V gene: TRBV6-5
clone size: -
J gene: TRBJ2-7
D gene: -
CDR3 protein: CASSSSGLPYEQYF
CDR3 DNA: TGTGCCAGCAGTTCATCGGGGCTCCCCTACGAGCAGTACTTC

V gene: TRBV6-5
clone size: -
J gene: TRBJ2-1
D gene: TRBD1
CDR3 protein: CASRPTGLDEQFF
CDR3 DNA: TGTGCCAGCAGACCGACAGGGTTGGATGAGCAGTTCTTC

V gene: TRBV13
clone size: medium-sized
J gene: TRBJ1-2
D gene: -
CDR3 protein: CASSLQGSPDGYTF
CDR3 DNA: TGTGCCAGCAGCCTACAGGGCTCTCCTGACGGCTACACCTTC

V gene: TRBV2
clone size: -
J gene: TRBJ1-5
D gene: -
CDR3 protein: CASSDLWGSGQPQHF
CDR3 DNA: TGTGCCAGCAGTGATCTGTGGGGGTCAGGACAGCCCCAGCATTTT

V gene: TRBV28
clone size: -
J gene: TRBJ2-2
D gene: TRBD2
CDR3 protein: CASSPGLAGDWTGELFF
CDR3 DNA: TGTGCCAGCAGTCCCGGACTAGCGGGAGATTGGACCGGGGAGCTGTTTTTT